This T cell receptor beta chain was captured in a study of post-analysis software for immune sequencing data. The TCR beta cDNA libraries contained unique molecular identifiers. TCRdb analysed the PCR reads with MiXCR anew, one entry per CDR3 protein. The sample includes some 260,000 distinct CDR3 sequences, about 40% of them seen just once. Trimming removed 4 bases at V and 0 bases at J, with 15 bases between. The CDR3 spans 15 residues. Per the germline V gene, CDR1 is SQVTM and CDR2 is ANQGSEA. Study results and limitations: Patients with multiple sclerosis recorded significantly lower normalized Chao1 diversity than controls, the study found. TRBV5-6, TRBV5-1 and TRBV20-1 were among a few TRBV segments more frequent in patients than controls.

This clonotype was seen at least ten times. The antigen is unknown. This clonotype was obtained from a girl aged 10 to 17 with multiple sclerosis. The rearrangement links TRBV29-1 to TRBJ1-1; tentatively, D is TRBD1 (5 bases). Material for sequencing was blood. In DNA form, the CDR3 reads TGCAGCGTTGTAAATCCGGGGACGGTGAACACTGAAGCTTTCTTT. Translated, it gives CSVVNPGTVNTEAFF.